The clone carrying this T cell receptor beta chain was seen repeatedly, ten times or more. These data originate in a study of blood T cells in healthy people across ages. The use of a sample-barcoded 5' primer and a J-beta primer mix characterized a second PCR of about 6 to 11 cycles. TCRdb re-called the 5' RACE reads through MiXCR, storing one row per CDR3 protein. Of hundreds of thousands of distinct CDR3 sequences in the sample, 40% to 50% were seen once. V lost 4 bases to trimming and J lost 2 bases; unmatched junction nucleotides: 12. Germline loops: CDR1 SGHRS, CDR2 YFSETQ. The CDR3 sequence is 17 residues long.

V is TRBV5-1 and J is TRBJ2-3; the match to TRBD1 covers 8 bases. Input material: blood. The source of this sequence is a man at least 80 years old in good health. CDR3 protein: CASSKPTGTGDTDTQYF. Here the CDR3 DNA reads TGCGCCAGCAGCAAGCCGACCGGGACAGGAGACACAGATACGCAGTATTTT.